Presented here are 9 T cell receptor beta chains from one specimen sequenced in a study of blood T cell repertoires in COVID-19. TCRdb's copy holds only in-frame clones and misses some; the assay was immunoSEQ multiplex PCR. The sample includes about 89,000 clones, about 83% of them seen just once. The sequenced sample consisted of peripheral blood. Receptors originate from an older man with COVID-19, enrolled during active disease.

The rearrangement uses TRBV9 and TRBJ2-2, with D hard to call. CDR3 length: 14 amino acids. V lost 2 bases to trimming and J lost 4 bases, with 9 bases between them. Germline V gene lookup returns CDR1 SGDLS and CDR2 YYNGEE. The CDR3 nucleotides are TGTGCCAGCAGCGTTGAGCCGAGCACCGGGGAGCTGTTTTTT. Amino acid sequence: CASSVEPSTGELFF.

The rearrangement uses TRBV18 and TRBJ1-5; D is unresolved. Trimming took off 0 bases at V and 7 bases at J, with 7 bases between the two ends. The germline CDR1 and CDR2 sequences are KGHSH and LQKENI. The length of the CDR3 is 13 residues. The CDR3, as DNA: TGTGCCAGCTCACCACCGAACAGACAGCCCCAGCATTTT. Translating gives CASSPPNRQPQHF.

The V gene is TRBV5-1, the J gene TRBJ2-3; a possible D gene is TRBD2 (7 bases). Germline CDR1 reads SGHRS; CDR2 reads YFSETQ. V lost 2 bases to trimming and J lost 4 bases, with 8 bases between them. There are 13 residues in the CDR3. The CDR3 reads CASSLGGADTQYF. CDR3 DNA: TGCGCCAGCAGCTTAGGGGGGGCAGATACGCAGTATTTT. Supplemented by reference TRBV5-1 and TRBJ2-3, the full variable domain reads KAGVTQTPRYLIKTRGQQVTLSCSPISGHRSVSWYQQTPGQGLQFLFEYFSETQRNKGNFPGRFSGRQFSNSRSEMNVSTLELGDSALYLCASSLGGADTQYFGPGTRLTVL.

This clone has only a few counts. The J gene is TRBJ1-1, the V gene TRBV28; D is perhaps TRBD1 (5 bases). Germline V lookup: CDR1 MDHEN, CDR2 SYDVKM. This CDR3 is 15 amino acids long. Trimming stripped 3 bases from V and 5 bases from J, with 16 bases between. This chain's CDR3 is CASSFSGGEETEAFF. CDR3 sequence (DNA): TGTGCCAGCAGTTTTTCCGGAGGGGAGGAGACTGAAGCTTTCTTT.

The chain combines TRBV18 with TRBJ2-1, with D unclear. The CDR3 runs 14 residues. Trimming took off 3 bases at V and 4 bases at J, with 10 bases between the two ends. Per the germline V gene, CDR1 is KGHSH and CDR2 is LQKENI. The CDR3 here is CASSPNSQYNEQFF. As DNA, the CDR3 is TGTGCCAGCTCACCGAATAGCCAATACAATGAGCAGTTCTTC. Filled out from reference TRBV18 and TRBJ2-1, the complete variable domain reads NAGVMQNPRHLVRRRGQEARLRCSPMKGHSHVYWYRQLPEEGLKFMVYLQKENIIDESGMPKERFSAEFPKEGPSILRIQQVVRGDSAAYFCASSPNSQYNEQFFGPGTRLTVL.

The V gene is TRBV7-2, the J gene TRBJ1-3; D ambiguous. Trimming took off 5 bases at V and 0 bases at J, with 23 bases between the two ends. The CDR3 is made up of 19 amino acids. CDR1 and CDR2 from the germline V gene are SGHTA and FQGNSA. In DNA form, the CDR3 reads TGTGCCAGCAGCCCCCGAAGAGCCCCTGCGGCGCCCTCTGGAAACACCATATATTTT. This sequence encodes CASSPRRAPAAPSGNTIYF.

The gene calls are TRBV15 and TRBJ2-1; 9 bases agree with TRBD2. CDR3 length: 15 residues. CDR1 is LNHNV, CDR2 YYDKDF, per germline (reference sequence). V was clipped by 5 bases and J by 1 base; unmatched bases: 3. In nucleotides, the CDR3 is TGTGCCACCAGCTCGCTAGCGGGGTCCTACAATGAGCAGTTCTTC. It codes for CATSSLAGSYNEQFF.

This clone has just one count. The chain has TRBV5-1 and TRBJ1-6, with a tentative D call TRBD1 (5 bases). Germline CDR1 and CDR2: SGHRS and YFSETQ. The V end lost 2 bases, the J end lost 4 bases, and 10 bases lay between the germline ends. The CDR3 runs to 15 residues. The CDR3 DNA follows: TGCGCCAGCAGCTTATATTCAGGGTATAATTCACCCCTCCACTTT. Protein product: CASSLYSGYNSPLHF.

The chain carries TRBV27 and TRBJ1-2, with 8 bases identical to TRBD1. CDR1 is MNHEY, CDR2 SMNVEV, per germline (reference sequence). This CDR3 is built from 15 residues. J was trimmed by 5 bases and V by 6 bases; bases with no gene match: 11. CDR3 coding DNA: TGTGCCAGCAGGGCGACAGGGGTTGGCAGGTATGGCTACACCTTC. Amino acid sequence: CASRATGVGRYGYTF.